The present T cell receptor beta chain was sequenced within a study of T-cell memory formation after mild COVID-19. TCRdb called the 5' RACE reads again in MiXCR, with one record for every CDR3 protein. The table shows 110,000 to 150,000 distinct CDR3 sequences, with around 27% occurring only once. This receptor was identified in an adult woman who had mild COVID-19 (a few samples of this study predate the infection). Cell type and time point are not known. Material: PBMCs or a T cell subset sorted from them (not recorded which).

CDR3: CASRWTTNEQFF. DNA for the CDR3: TGTGCCAGCAGATGGACTACAAATGAGCAGTTCTTC. The rearrangement uses TRBV12-3 or TRBV12-4 and TRBJ2-1, with D tentatively TRBD2 (6 bases). V dropped 6 bases and J dropped 7 bases, with 10 bases sitting between them. The CDR3 extends over 12 amino acids.